This T cell receptor (beta chain) came from a study of blood T cells in healthy people across ages. The CDR3 extends over 14 amino acids. With 5 bases removed from V and 4 bases from J, the gap between germline ends came to 9 bases. Germline V gene lookup returns CDR1 LGHNA and CDR2 YSLEER. Study-wide points: When set beside aged donors, long-lived donors presented more naive CD4+ cells and higher diversity.

PCR was performed a second time for roughly 7 to 12 cycles using a sample-barcoded 5' primer and a J-beta primer mix. A single record per CDR3 protein comes from TCRdb applying MiXCR to the 5' RACE reads. The sample includes a few hundred thousand distinct CDR3 sequences, 25% to 35% of them seen just once. This clonotype appeared a few times. Antigen specificity is unknown. Separately, the same data were catalogued under a study of T cells of mothers and their children. That report notes: In the second PCR, M1S primer introduced barcodes and 2-4 random bases. Related and unrelated pairs show similar thymic shaping of TCR recombination output. Researchers report slightly higher, though non-significant, overlap in related mother-child pairs than in unrelated pairs.

Specimen: blood. This sequence originates from a boy aged 2 to 10 in good health. The chain combines TRBV4-3 with TRBJ2-6; D is perhaps TRBD2 (5 bases). In DNA form, the CDR3 reads TGCGCCAGCAGCGAGGGAACCGGGGCCAACGTCCTGACTTTC. It translates to CASSEGTGANVLTF.